These 10 T cell receptor beta chains came from one sample sequenced in a study of PD-1 blockade in classical Hodgkin lymphoma. TCRdb's copy holds only in-frame clones and misses some; the assay was immunoSEQ multiplex PCR. The table lists 96,000 or so clones, about 92% of them singletons. Described time point: cycle 4 day 1 (C4D1), after less than 7 weeks of nivolumab. Every single patient, without exception, relapsed after autologous stem cell transplantation, and brentuximab vedotin exposure varied. The specimen comprised peripheral blood mononuclear cells (PBMCs), sampled before the fourth cycle of nivolumab. The receptors here all came from a human donor with classical Hodgkin lymphoma.

V gene TRBV14 combines with J gene TRBJ2-1; 7 positions agree with TRBD1. Per the germline V gene, CDR1 is SGHDN and CDR2 is FVKESK. The trim removed 0 bases at V and 14 bases at J, leaving 7 bases unmatched. CDR3 length: 13 residues. The CDR3 reads CASSQDPRDREFF. CDR3 nucleotide sequence: TGTGCCAGCAGCCAAGACCCCCGGGACAGAGAGTTCTTC.

The CDR3 nucleotides read TGTGCCAGCAGCGTAGGTCTTGGGGCAGGCAATCAGCCCCAGCATTTT. Protein product: CASSVGLGAGNQPQHF. The chain recombines TRBV9 with TRBJ1-5; D may be TRBD1 (5 bases). The CDR3 totals 16 residues. Trimming removed 0 bases from V and 2 bases from J, with 12 bases in between. CDR1 is SGDLS and CDR2 is YYNGEE in the germline V gene.

The chain employs TRBV27 and TRBJ1-5; 8 nucleotides agree with TRBD1. The CDR3 has 17 residues. Germline V lookup: CDR1 MNHEY, CDR2 SMNVEV (reference sequence). Trimming removed 0 bases from V and 6 bases from J; junction bases left unmatched: 10. The CDR3 loop is CASSLSIAAGTGQPQHF. As DNA, the CDR3 is TGTGCCAGCAGTTTATCGATCGCAGCGGGGACAGGTCAGCCCCAGCATTTT.

V is TRBV27 and J is TRBJ1-4, with D hard to call. Germline V gene data show CDR1 as MNHEY and CDR2 as SMNVEV (reference sequence). The CDR3 is made up of 14 amino acids. The ends were cut back, 3 bases at V and 8 bases at J, with 13 bases in the middle. This chain's CDR3 is CASSFWGREEKLFF. CDR3 coding DNA: TGTGCCAGCAGTTTTTGGGGTAGGGAGGAAAAACTGTTTTTT.

The gene calls are TRBV7-9 and TRBJ2-3; D is uncertain. The CDR3 sequence is 12 residues long. V lost 1 base and J lost 1, with 0 bases in between. Germline V gives CDR1 SEHNR, CDR2 FQNEAQ (reference sequence). This chain's CDR3 is CASSLGTDTQYF. The CDR3, as DNA: TGTGCCAGCAGCTTAGGCACAGATACGCAGTATTTT.

The CDR3 DNA sequence: TGTGCCAGCAGTAACAGGGGATTCACCTACGAGCAGTACTTC. Protein sequence: CASSNRGFTYEQYF. The chain has TRBV27 and TRBJ2-5; 7 nucleotides agree with TRBD1. The DNA end lines up better with TRBJ2-7; the J call may be wrong. Germline V gives CDR1 MNHEY, CDR2 SMNVEV (reference sequence). The CDR3 has 14 amino acids.

This clone was recorded only once. V and J are TRBV9 and TRBJ1-1; 7 nucleotides match TRBD1. The CDR3 is 14 residues long. Per germline, CDR1 SGDLS and CDR2 YYNGEE. The V and J ends lost 0 bases and 5 bases, in that order; junction bases with no gene match: 4. The CDR3 DNA reads as TGTGCCAGCAGCGTAGTCGGCAGGGGGACTGAAGCTTTCTTT. Its protein is CASSVVGRGTEAFF.

The chain has TRBV7-9 and TRBJ2-1, with D perhaps matching TRBD1 or TRBD2 (5 bases each). Trimming took off 5 bases at V and 0 bases at J, with 11 bases between the two ends. Germline values: CDR1 SEHNR, CDR2 FQNEAQ (reference sequence). CDR3 length: 15 amino acids. The CDR3 sequence: CASSGGPSSYNEQFF. CDR3 nucleotide sequence: TGTGCCAGCAGCGGGGGACCGAGCTCCTACAATGAGCAGTTCTTC.

The rearrangement uses TRBV6-1 and TRBJ1-2; D ambiguous. Between the trimmed V and J ends, which lost 8 bases and 1 base, there was a span of 17 bases. This CDR3 comprises 15 residues. Germline assignment: CDR1 MNHNS and CDR2 SASEGT. CDR3 protein: CASRPPSWINYGYTF. The CDR3 region has the DNA TGTGCCAGCCGCCCGCCCTCTTGGATTAACTATGGCTACACCTTC.

The chain joins TRBV27 to TRBJ1-4, with 7 bases matching TRBD1. This CDR3 contains 15 residues. V lost 5 bases and J lost 4; bases outside the gene matches: 7. Germline V gene data show CDR1 as MNHEY and CDR2 as SMNVEV (reference sequence). This CDR3 reads CASSPQGYINEKLFF. The CDR3 nucleotides are TGTGCCAGCAGTCCACAGGGGTATATTAATGAAAAACTGTTTTTT.